These 5 T cell receptor beta chains originate from one sample sequenced in a study of tissue T cells after allogeneic stem cell transplantation. Sequencing was performed with immunoSEQ multiplex PCR; in TCRdb, only in-frame clones are kept and a portion is missing. This sample yields more than 3,500 clones, of which approximately 58% are seen a single time; 25% to 30% belongs to the top ten. Here the sequenced sample was tissue from the ileum, taken at autopsy. The receptors come from a male donor at least 60 years old with lung cancer.

CDR3 coding DNA: TGCGCCAGCAGCCCCCACGGACAAGACCAAGAGACCCAGTACTTC. Residues: CASSPHGQDQETQYF. The chain combines TRBV4-1 with TRBJ2-5; maybe TRBD1 (5 bases). This CDR3 is built from 15 residues. CDR1 is MGHRA and CDR2 is YSYEKL in the germline V gene. V lost 4 bases and J lost 0, with 12 bases in between.

A few counts support this clone. The V and J genes are TRBV27 and TRBJ1-5, with D maybe TRBD1 (5 bases). The V end was cut by 5 bases, the J end by 2 bases, with 13 bases between. This CDR3 has 15 residues. Germline V gene data show CDR1 as MNHEY and CDR2 as SMNVEV (reference sequence). CDR3 sequence (DNA): TGTGCCAGCAGTCCCGCGACGGGGGGCAATCAGCCCCAGCATTTT. Residues: CASSPATGGNQPQHF.

This clone was observed a handful of times. V gene TRBV5-1 combines with J gene TRBJ2-1, with D tentatively TRBD1 (6 bases). Trimming took 4 bases from V and 4 from J, leaving 15 bases between them. CDR1 SGHRS and CDR2 YFSETQ come from the germline V gene. This CDR3 is built from 15 residues. CDR3 nucleotide sequence: TGCGCCAGCAGCCCGGACAGTCCCTGGTACAATGAGCAGTTCTTC. It is translated as CASSPDSPWYNEQFF.

V is TRBV19 and J is TRBJ2-3, with D possibly matching TRBD1 (5 bases). Deletions cut 5 bases from V and 1 base from J, with 10 bases between. Germline lookup yields CDR1 LNHDA and CDR2 SQIVND (reference sequence). The CDR3 covers 14 residues. The CDR3 spells CASSPDKGTDTQYF. DNA of the CDR3: TGTGCCAGTAGTCCGGACAAGGGCACAGATACGCAGTATTTT.

A single count supports this clone. Germline and junction disagree at one end, which may indicate a read error. Other DNA sequences in this specimen translate into the identical CDR3. V usage is TRBV18 and J usage is TRBJ2-7; no definite D call. Looked up from germline, CDR1 is KGHSH and CDR2 is LQKENI. This CDR3 has 14 amino acids. The CDR3 nucleotides read TGTGCCAGCTCACCACCTTCGTCAGCCTACGAGCAGTATTTC. Protein: CASSPPSSAYEQYF.